These T cell receptor beta chains were read from a single sample in a study of T cell responses to AZD1222 COVID-19 vaccine. Repertoires were generated with immunoSEQ multiplex PCR, while TCRdb's copy carries only in-frame clones and drops some. The sample yields around 62,000 clones, 70% to 90% seen once. The material was peripheral blood, obtained on day 0 of AZD1222 vaccination. Receptors were obtained from an adult in good health. Both conserved end residues are part of each CDR3. The D gene is left open where the match is weak. Clone size appears in some rows only: once, few, many, or a class for an expanded clone.

D,J,size,V,DNA,CDR3
TRBD1,TRBJ1-5,NA,TRBV19,TGTGCCAGTAGTATAATGGGACAGGGGGGCAATCAGCCCCAGCATTTT,CASSIMGQGGNQPQHF
NA,TRBJ1-1,NA,TRBV5-6,TGTGCCAGCAGCTTGTGGCAGGGCTGGGGCACTGAAGCTTTCTTT,CASSLWQGWGTEAFF
NA,TRBJ1-3,NA,TRBV12-3/TRBV12-4,TGTGCCAGCAGTTCCACTGGAAACACCATATATTTT,CASSSTGNTIYF
TRBD2,TRBJ2-7,few,TRBV6-5,TGTGCCAGCAGTTACTCTAGCGGGGGGACTTACGAGCAGTACTTC,CASSYSSGGTYEQYF
NA,TRBJ2-7,NA,TRBV2,TGTGCCAGCAGAGAATACAGCGATAGGTGGTACTTC,CASREYSDRWYF
NA,TRBJ1-3,NA,TRBV30,TGTGCCTGGGAAACGGGACACAACTCTGGAAACACCATATATTTT,CAWETGHNSGNTIYF
NA,TRBJ1-1,NA,TRBV27,TGTGCCAGCAGTCCCCTTAGGGAGAACACTGAAGCTTTCTTT,CASSPLRENTEAFF
TRBD1,TRBJ2-4,NA,TRBV5-4,TGTGCCAGCAGCTTGAAGGGGGCAAGATTGAACATTCAGTACTTC,CASSLKGARLNIQYF
NA,TRBJ2-1,NA,TRBV18,TGTGCCAGCTCACCATCCCGGGGGCACAATGAGCAGTTCTTC,CASSPSRGHNEQFF
TRBD1,TRBJ1-1,NA,TRBV7-9,TGTGCCAGCAGCTCCCGGGACAGGGTCACTGAAGCTTTCTTT,CASSSRDRVTEAFF
NA,TRBJ1-6,NA,TRBV3-1/TRBV3-2,TGTGCCAGCAGCCAAGAAGGGGAGGGCTATAATTCACCCCTCCACTTT,CASSQEGEGYNSPLHF
TRBD2,TRBJ2-5,medium-sized,TRBV29-1,TGCAGCGTTCGACTAGCGGGGGGTTTGGAGACCCAGTACTTC,CSVRLAGGLETQYF
TRBD1,TRBJ2-5,NA,TRBV18,TGTGCCAGCTCACCTAGGACAGGGAACCAAGAGACCCAGTACTTC,CASSPRTGNQETQYF
NA,TRBJ1-6,NA,TRBV6-1,TGTGCCAGCAGTGAAGCCGGCGCAGGTTTGCTGAGGTCCTATAATTCACCCCTCCACTTT,CASSEAGAGLLRSYNSPLHF
NA,TRBJ1-2,NA,TRBV29-1,TGCAGCGTAGAAAGAGGGGGAGCTAACTATGGCTACACCTTC,CSVERGGANYGYTF
NA,TRBJ1-2,once,TRBV18,TGTGCCAGCTCACCTGAAGGGGTTTCGGGCTACACCTTC,CASSPEGVSGYTF
NA,TRBJ1-4,NA,TRBV2,TGTGCCAGCAGTGTAACGGCGACGTGGGATGAAAAACTGTTTTTT,CASSVTATWDEKLFF
NA,TRBJ1-6,NA,TRBV20-1,TGCAGTGCTAGTTCACAGTATAATTCACCCCTCCACTTT,CSASSQYNSPLHF